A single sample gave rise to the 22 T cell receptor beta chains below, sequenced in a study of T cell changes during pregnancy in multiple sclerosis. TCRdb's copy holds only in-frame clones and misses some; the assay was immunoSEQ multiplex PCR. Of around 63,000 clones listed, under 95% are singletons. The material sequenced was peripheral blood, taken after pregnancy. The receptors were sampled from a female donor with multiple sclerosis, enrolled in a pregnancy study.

CDR3 sequence: CASSQGLQYPEKLFF. CDR3 DNA: TGCGCCAGCAGCCAAGGATTGCAGTACCCTGAAAAACTGTTTTTT. V is TRBV4-1 and J is TRBJ1-4, with unresolved D. The CDR3 has 15 residues. V was trimmed by 1 base and J by 7 bases, leaving 13 bases between them. Per the germline V gene, CDR1 is MGHRA and CDR2 is YSYEKL.

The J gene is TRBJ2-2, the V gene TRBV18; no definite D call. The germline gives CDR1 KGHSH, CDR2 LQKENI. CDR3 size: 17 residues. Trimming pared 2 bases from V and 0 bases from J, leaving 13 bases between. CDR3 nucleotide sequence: TGTGCCAGCTCACCATTCACCGCATACACGAACACCGGGGAGCTGTTTTTT. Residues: CASSPFTAYTNTGELFF.

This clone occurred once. CDR3 in DNA: TGTTCCACGGCCCAAGGAGACTCCTACGAGCAGTACTTC. Protein sequence: CSTAQGDSYEQYF. The chain links TRBV18 to TRBJ2-7; no clear D gene. CDR3 length: 13 amino acids. Germline CDR1 and CDR2: KGHSH and LQKENI.

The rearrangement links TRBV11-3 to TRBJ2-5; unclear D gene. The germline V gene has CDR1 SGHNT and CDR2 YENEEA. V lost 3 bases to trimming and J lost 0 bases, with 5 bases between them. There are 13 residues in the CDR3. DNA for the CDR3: TGTGCCAGCAGCTTTGACAACCAAGAGACCCAGTACTTC. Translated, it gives CASSFDNQETQYF. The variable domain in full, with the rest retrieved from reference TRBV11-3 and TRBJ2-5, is EAGVVQSPRYKIIEKKQPVAFWCNPISGHNTLYWYLQNLGQGPELLIRYENEEAVDDSQLPKDRFSAERLKGVDSTLKIQPAELGDSAVYLCASSFDNQETQYFGPGTRLLVL.

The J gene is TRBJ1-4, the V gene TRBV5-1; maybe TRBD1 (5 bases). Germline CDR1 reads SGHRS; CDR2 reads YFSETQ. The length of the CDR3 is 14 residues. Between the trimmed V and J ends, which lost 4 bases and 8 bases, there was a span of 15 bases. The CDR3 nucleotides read TGCGCCAGCAGCCCCGGGACTAATTACGAAAAACTGTTTTTT. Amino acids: CASSPGTNYEKLFF.

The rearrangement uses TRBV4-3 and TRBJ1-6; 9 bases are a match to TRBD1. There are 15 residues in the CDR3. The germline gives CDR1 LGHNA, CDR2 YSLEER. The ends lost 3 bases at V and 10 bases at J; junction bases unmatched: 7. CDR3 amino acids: CASSQGTGPSSPLHF. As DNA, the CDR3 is TGCGCCAGCAGCCAGGGGACAGGGCCGTCCTCACCCCTCCACTTT.

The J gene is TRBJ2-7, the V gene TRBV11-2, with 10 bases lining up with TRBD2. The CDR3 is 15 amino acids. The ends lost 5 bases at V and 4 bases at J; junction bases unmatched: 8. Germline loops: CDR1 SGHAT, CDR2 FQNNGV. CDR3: CASSAGRAGGYEQYF. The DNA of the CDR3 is TGTGCCAGCAGCGCCGGGCGAGCGGGAGGGTACGAGCAGTACTTC. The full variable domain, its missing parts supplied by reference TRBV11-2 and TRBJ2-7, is EAGVAQSPRYKIIEKRQSVAFWCNPISGHATLYWYQQILGQGPKLLIQFQNNGVVDDSQLPKDRFSAERLKGVDSTLKIQPAKLEDSAVYLCASSAGRAGGYEQYFGPGTRLTVT.

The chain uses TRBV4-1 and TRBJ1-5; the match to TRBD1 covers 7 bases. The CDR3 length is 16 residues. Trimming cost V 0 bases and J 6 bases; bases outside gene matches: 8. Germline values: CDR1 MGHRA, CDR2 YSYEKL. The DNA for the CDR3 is TGCGCCAGCAGCCAAGAAGGTGCGGCAGGGGGTCAGCCCCAGCATTTT. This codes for CASSQEGAAGGQPQHF.

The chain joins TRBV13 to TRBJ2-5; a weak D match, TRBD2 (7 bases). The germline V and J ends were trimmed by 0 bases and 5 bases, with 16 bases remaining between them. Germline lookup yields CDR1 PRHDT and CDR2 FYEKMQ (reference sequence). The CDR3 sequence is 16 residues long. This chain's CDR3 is CASSLGRGALGETQYF. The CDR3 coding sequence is TGTGCCAGCAGCTTAGGCCGGGGGGCCCTCGGGGAGACCCAGTACTTC.

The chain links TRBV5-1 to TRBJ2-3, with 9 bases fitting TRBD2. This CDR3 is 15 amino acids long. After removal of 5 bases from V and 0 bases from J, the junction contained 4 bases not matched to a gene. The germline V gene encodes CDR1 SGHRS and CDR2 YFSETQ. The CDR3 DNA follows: TGCGCCAGCAGAGTAGCGGGAGTTAGCACAGATACGCAGTATTTT. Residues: CASRVAGVSTDTQYF.

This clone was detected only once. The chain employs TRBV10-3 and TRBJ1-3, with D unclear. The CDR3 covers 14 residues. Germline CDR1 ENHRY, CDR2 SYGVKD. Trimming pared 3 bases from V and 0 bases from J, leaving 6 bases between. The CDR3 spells CAISDRGSGNTIYF. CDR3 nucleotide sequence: TGTGCCATCAGTGACAGAGGCTCTGGAAACACCATATATTTT.

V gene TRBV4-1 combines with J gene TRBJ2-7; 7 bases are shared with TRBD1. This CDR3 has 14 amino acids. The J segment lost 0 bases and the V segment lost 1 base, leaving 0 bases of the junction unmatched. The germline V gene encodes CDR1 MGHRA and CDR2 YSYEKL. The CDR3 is CASSQGQGSYEQYF. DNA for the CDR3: TGCGCCAGCAGCCAAGGACAGGGCTCCTACGAGCAGTACTTC.

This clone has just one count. The DNA of the CDR3 is TGTGCCAGCAGCCGGACAGGCTACGAGCAGTACTTC. Protein: CASSRTGYEQYF. The chain is built from TRBV11-2 and TRBJ2-7; 7 positions agree with TRBD1. The CDR3 runs to 12 residues. V gave up 5 bases and J gave up 3 bases; unmatched junction bases: 1. In germline, CDR1 is SGHAT, CDR2 FQNNGV.

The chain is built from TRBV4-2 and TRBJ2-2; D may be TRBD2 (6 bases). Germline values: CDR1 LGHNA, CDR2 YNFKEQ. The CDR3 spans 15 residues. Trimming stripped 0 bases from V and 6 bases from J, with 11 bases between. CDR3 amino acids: CASSQDVQRAGELFF. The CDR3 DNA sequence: TGTGCCAGCAGCCAAGATGTCCAGCGGGCCGGGGAGCTGTTTTTT.

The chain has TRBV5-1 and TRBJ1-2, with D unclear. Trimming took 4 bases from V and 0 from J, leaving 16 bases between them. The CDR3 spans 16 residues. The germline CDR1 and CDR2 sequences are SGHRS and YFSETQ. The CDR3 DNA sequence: TGCGCCAGCAGCCTGCCTCGTTCCGGGGCTAACTATGGCTACACCTTC. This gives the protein CASSLPRSGANYGYTF. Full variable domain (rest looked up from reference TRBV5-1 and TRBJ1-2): KAGVTQTPRYLIKTRGQQVTLSCSPISGHRSVSWYQQTPGQGLQFLFEYFSETQRNKGNFPGRFSGRQFSNSRSEMNVSTLELGDSALYLCASSLPRSGANYGYTFGSGTRLTVV.

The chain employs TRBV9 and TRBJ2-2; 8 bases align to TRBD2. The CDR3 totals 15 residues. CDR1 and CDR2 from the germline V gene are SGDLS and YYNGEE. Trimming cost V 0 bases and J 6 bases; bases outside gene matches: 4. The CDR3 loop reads CASSVATGGAGELFF. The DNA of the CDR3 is TGTGCCAGCAGCGTAGCTACCGGGGGGGCCGGGGAGCTGTTTTTT. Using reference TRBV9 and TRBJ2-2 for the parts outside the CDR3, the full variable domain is DSGVTQTPKHLITATGQRVTLRCSPRSGDLSVYWYQQSLDQGLQFLIQYYNGEERAKGNILERFSAQQFPDLHSELNLSSLELGDSALYFCASSVATGGAGELFFGEGSRLTVL.

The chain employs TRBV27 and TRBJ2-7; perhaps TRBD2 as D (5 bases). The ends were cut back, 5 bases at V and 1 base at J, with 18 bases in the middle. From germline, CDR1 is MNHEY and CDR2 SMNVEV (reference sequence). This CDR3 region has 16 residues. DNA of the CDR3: TGTGCCAGCAGTGCATCGGACGGGGAGAGATCCTACGAGCAGTACTTC. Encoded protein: CASSASDGERSYEQYF.

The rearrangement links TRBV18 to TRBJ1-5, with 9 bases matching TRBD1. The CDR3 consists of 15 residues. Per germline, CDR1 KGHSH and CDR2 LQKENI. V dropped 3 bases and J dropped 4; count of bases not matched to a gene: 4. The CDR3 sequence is CASSPGTGLNQPQHF. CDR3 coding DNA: TGTGCCAGCTCACCTGGGACAGGGCTTAATCAGCCCCAGCATTTT.

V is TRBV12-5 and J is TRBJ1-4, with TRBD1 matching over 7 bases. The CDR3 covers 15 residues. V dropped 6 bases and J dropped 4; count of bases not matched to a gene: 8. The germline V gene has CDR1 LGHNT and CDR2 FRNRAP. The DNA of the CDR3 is TGTGCTAGTGGATTTATCGGGACAGTTAATGAAAAACTGTTTTTT. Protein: CASGFIGTVNEKLFF.

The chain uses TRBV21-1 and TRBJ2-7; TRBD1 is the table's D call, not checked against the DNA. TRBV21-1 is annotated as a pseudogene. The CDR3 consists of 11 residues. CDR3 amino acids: CASSQGCKQYF. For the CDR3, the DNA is TGTGCCAGTTCTCAGGGGTGCAAGCAGTACTTC.

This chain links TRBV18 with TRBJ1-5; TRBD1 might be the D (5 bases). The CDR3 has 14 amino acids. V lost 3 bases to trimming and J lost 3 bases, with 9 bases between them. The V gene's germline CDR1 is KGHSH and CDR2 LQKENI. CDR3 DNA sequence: TGTGCCAGCTCACCCAGGGCGGACAATCAGCCCCAGCATTTT. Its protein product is CASSPRADNQPQHF.

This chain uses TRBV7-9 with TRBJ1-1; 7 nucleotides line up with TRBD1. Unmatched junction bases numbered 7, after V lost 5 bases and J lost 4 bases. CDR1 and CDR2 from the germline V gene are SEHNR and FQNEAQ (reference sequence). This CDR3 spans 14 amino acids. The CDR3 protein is CASSNRDSSTEAFF. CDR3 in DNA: TGTGCCAGCAGCAACCGGGACAGTAGCACTGAAGCTTTCTTT. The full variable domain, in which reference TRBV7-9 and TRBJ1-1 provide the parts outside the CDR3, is DTGVSQNPRHKITKRGQNVTFRCDPISEHNRLYWYRQTLGQGPEFLTYFQNEAQLEKSRLLSDRFSAERPKGSFSTLEIQRTEQGDSAMYLCASSNRDSSTEAFFGQGTRLTVV.